This T cell receptor (beta chain) comes out of a study of neurological immune-mediated disorders. The V and J ends lost 0 bases and 7 bases respectively, with 14 bases between them. The CDR3 has 16 amino acids. Germline CDR1 reads SGDLS; CDR2 reads YYNGEE. This clonotype has a count of ten or more. TCRdb re-called the 5' RACE reads through MiXCR, storing one row per CDR3 protein. The table has some 50,000 distinct CDR3 sequences, 16% seen once. V gene TRBV9 combines with J gene TRBJ1-6; possibly TRBD1 for D (6 bases). The sample consisted of PBMCs. The TCR comes from a man in his 60s in good health. The CDR3 DNA is TGTGCCAGCAGCGTAGGTCTTAACAGGGCCAATTCACCCCTCCACTTT. The encoded protein is CASSVGLNRANSPLHF.